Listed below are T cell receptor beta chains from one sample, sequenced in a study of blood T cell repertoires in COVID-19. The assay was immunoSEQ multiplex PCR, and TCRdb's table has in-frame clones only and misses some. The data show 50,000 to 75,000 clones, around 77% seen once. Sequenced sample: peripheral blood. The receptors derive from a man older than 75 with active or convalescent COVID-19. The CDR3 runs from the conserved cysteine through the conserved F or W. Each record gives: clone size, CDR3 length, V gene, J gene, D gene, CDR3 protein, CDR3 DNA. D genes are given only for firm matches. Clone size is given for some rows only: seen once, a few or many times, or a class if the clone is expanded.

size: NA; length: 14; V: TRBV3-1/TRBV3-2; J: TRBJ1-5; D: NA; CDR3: CASSQADSNQPQHF; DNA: TGTGCCAGCAGCCAAGCAGATAGCAATCAGCCCCAGCATTTT
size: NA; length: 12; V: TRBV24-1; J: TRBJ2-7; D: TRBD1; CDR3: CATSDLSGTGYF; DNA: TGTGCCACCAGTGATTTGTCCGGGACAGGTTACTTC
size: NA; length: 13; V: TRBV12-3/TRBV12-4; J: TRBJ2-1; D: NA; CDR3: CASTPDGAETLFF; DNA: TGTGCCAGTACCCCGGATGGTGCGGAAACCCTTTTCTTC
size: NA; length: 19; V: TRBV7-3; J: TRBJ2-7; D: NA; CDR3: CASSPLGVRAGGPSYEQYF; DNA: TGTGCCAGCAGCCCGCTGGGTGTTAGGGCCGGGGGTCCCTCCTACGAGCAGTACTTC
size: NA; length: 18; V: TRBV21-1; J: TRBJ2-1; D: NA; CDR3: CASSKAEKVAGEDHEQFF; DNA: TGTGCCAGCAGCAAAGCCGAAAAGGTGGCGGGTGAGGACCATGAGCAGTTCTTC
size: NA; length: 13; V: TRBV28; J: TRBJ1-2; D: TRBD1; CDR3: CASSSGQTYGYTF; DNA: TGTGCCAGCAGTTCGGGACAGACCTATGGCTACACCTTC
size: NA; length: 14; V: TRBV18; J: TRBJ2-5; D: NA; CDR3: CASSLNRDQETQYF; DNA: TGTGCCAGCTCACTAAACAGGGATCAAGAGACCCAGTACTTC
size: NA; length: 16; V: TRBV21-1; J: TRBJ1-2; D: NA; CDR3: CASSGYRDSELYGYTF; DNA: TGTGCCAGCAGCGGATACCGGGACAGCGAACTCTATGGCTACACCTTC
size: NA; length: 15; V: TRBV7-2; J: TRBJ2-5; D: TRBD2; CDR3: CASSFQRGSKETQYF; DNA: TGTGCCAGCAGCTTTCAGCGGGGGTCCAAAGAGACCCAGTACTTC
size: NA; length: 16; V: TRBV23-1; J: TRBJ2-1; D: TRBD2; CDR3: CASSQASREGLHEQFF; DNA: TGCGCCAGCAGTCAAGCTTCGCGGGAGGGCCTCCATGAGCAGTTCTTC
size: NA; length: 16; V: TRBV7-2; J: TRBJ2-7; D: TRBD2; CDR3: CASSLAPAGNPYEQYF; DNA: TGTGCCAGCAGCTTAGCGCCAGCGGGGAACCCCTACGAGCAGTACTTC
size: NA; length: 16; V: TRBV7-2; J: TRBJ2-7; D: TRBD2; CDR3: CASSPQLAGIGFEQYF; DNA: TGTGCCAGCAGCCCACAACTAGCGGGTATCGGTTTCGAGCAGTACTTC
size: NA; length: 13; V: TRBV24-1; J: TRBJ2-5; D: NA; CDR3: CATSGWEVETQYF; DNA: TGTGCCACCAGTGGGTGGGAGGTAGAGACCCAGTACTTC
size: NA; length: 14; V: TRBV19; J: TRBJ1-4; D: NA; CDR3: CASTLASSYEKLFF; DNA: TGTGCCAGTACTTTAGCCAGCTCTTATGAAAAACTGTTTTTT
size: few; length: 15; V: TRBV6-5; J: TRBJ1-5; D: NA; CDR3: CASRIQGHSNQPQHF; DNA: TGTGCCAGCAGGATTCAGGGTCATAGCAATCAGCCCCAGCATTTT
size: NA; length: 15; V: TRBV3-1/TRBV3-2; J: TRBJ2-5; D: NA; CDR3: CASSQGTTLGETQYF; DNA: TGTGCCAGCAGCCAAGGCACGACCCTAGGAGAGACCCAGTACTTC
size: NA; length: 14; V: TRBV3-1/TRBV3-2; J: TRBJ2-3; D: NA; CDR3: CASSQEGGSHPQYF; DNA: TGTGCCAGCAGCCAAGAAGGAGGGTCCCATCCGCAGTATTTT
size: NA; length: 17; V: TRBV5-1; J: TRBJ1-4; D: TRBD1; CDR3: CASSLATGGGTNEKLFF; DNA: TGCGCCAGCAGCTTGGCCACAGGGGGCGGAACTAATGAAAAACTGTTTTTT
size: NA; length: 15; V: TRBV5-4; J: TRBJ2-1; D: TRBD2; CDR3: CASSLSGGAHNEQFF; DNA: TGTGCCAGCAGCCTTAGCGGGGGCGCTCACAATGAGCAGTTCTTC
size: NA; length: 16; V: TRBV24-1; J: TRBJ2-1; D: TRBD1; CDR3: CATSDHKDRGFDEQFF; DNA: TGTGCCACCAGTGACCATAAAGACAGGGGATTCGATGAGCAGTTCTTC
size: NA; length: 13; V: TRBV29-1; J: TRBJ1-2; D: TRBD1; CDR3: CSAGSTGNYGYTF; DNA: TGCAGCGCTGGATCGACAGGGAACTATGGCTACACCTTC
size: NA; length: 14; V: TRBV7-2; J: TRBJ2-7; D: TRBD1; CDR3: CASSLEQGAGEQYF; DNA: TGTGCCAGCAGCTTAGAACAGGGGGCTGGAGAGCAGTACTTC
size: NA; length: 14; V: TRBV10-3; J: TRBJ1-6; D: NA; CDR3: CAINDAGSESPLHF; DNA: TGTGCCATCAATGACGCCGGTAGCGAGTCACCCCTCCACTTT
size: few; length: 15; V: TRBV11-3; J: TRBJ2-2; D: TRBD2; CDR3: CASSRGTMGTGELFF; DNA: TGTGCCAGCAGCCGAGGGACTATGGGCACCGGGGAGCTGTTTTTT
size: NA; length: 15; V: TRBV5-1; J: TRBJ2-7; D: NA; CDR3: CASSLWAGVTYEQYF; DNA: TGCGCCAGCAGCTTGTGGGCAGGGGTTACCTACGAGCAGTACTTC
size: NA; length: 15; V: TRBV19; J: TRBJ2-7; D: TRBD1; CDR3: CASKPQGAGSYEQYF; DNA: TGTGCCAGTAAACCTCAGGGGGCGGGATCCTACGAGCAGTACTTC
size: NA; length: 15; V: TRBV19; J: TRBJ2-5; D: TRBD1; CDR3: CASSPVKTGIETQYF; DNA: TGTGCCAGTAGTCCAGTTAAGACAGGGATAGAGACCCAGTACTTC
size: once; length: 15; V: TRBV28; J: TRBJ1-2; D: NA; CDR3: CASSFSGSLYYGYTF; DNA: TGTGCCAGCAGTTTCTCAGGGTCTCTCTACTACGGCTACACCTTC
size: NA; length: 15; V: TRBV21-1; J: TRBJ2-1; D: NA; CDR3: CASSKEEFSYNEQFF; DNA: TGTGCCAGCAGCAAGGAGGAGTTCTCCTACAATGAGCAGTTCTTC
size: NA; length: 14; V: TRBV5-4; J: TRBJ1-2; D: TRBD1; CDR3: CASSGKQGTDGYTF; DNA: TGTGCCAGCAGCGGCAAACAGGGGACGGATGGCTACACCTTC
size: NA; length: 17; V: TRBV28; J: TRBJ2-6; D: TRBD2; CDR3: CASSLYRGGSGANVLTF; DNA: TGTGCCAGCAGTTTATACCGGGGGGGCTCTGGGGCCAACGTCCTGACTTTC
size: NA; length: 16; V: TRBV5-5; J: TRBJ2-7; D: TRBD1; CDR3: CASSLDQGQIIREQYF; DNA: TGTGCCAGCAGCTTGGATCAGGGACAGATCATTAGGGAGCAGTACTTC
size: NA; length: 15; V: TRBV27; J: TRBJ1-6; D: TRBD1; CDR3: CASSLFDRGNSPLHF; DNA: TGTGCCAGCAGTTTATTTGACAGGGGTAATTCACCCCTCCACTTT
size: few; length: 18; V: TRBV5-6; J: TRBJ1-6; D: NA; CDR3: CASSHLTDPRGTSSPLHF; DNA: TGTGCCAGCAGCCACCTGACCGACCCTCGGGGGACTAGTTCACCCCTCCACTTT
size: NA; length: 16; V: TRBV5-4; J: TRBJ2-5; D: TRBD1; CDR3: CASSDRDRFQQETQYF; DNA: TGTGCCAGCAGCGACCGGGACAGGTTCCAACAAGAGACCCAGTACTTC
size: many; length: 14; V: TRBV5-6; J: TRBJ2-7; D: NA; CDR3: CASSLVPGAYEQYF; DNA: TGTGCCAGCAGCTTGGTTCCAGGCGCCTACGAGCAGTACTTC
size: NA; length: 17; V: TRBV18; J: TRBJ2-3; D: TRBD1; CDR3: CASSPGTGGVGADTQYF; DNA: TGTGCCAGCTCACCCGGGACAGGGGGCGTTGGTGCAGATACGCAGTATTTT
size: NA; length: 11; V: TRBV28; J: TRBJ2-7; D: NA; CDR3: CASRDFYEQYF; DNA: TGTGCCAGCAGGGACTTTTACGAGCAGTACTTC
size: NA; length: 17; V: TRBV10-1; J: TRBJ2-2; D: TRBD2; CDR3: CASSERSSGTNTGELFF; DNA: TGCGCCAGCAGCGAGAGGTCTAGCGGGACGAACACCGGGGAGCTGTTTTTT
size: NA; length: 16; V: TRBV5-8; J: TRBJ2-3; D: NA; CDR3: CASTFAIAADTDTQYF; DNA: TGTGCCAGCACCTTTGCAATAGCGGCAGACACAGATACGCAGTATTTT
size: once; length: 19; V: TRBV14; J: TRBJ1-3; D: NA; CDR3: CASSQDLFGGLISGNTIYF; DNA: TGTGCCAGCAGCCAAGATTTATTTGGGGGACTAATCTCTGGAAACACCATATATTTT
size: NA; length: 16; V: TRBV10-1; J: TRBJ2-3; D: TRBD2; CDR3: CASSGFTSGDTDTQYF; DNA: TGCGCCAGCAGTGGTTTCACTAGCGGGGACACAGATACGCAGTATTTT
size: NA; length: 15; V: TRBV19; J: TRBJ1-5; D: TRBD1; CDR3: CASSTGQGGSQPQHF; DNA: TGTGCCAGTAGTACTGGACAGGGAGGTAGTCAGCCCCAGCATTTT
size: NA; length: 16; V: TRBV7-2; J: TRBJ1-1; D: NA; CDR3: CASSRRGGALNTEAFF; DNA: TGTGCCAGCAGCCGCAGAGGGGGGGCCTTGAACACTGAAGCTTTCTTT
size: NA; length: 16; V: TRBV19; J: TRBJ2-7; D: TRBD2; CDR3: CASSGGLAGGTYEQYF; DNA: TGTGCCAGTAGTGGAGGACTAGCGGGAGGAACCTACGAGCAGTACTTC
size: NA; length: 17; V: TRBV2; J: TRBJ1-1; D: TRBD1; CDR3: CASSIRDRDPMNTEAFF; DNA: TGTGCCAGCAGTATCCGGGACAGGGACCCCATGAACACTGAAGCTTTCTTT
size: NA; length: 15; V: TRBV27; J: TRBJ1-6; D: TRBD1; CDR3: CASSFWDRGNSPLHF; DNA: TGTGCCAGCAGTTTCTGGGACAGGGGTAATTCACCCCTCCACTTT
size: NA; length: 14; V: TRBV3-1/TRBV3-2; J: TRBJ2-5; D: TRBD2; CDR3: CASSLGTSRETQYF; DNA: TGTGCCAGCAGCCTCGGGACTAGCAGGGAGACCCAGTACTTC
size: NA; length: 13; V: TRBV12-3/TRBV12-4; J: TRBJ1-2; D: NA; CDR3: CASSLEGFYGYTF; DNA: TGTGCCAGCAGTTTAGAGGGGTTCTATGGCTACACCTTC
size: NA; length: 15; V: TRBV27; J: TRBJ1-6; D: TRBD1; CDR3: CASQRTGVGNSPLHF; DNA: TGTGCCAGCCAGCGTACAGGGGTAGGTAATTCACCCCTCCACTTT
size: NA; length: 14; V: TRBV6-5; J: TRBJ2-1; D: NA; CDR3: CASRGGGGEDEQFF; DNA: TGTGCCAGCAGGGGAGGGGGGGGCGAAGATGAGCAGTTCTTC
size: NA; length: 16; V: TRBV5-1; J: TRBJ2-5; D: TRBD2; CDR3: CASSSSPSGLRETQYF; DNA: TGCGCCAGCAGCTCCAGCCCTAGCGGGCTACGAGAGACCCAGTACTTC
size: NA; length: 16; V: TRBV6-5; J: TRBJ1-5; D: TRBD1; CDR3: CASSFDSGGSNQPQHF; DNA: TGTGCCAGCAGTTTCGACTCAGGGGGGAGCAATCAGCCCCAGCATTTT
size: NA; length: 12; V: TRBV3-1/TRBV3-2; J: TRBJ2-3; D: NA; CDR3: CASRLVGGTQYF; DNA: TGTGCCAGCAGGCTGGTCGGGGGTACGCAGTATTTT